Listed here is a single T cell receptor beta chain. This clonotype was detected many times. The target of this receptor is not known. The record has no base qualities; no much larger clone is one base away. This sample is part of a study of patients and donors after allogeneic stem cell transplantation (TCRdb year 2020). CDR3 length: 14 amino acids, cysteine to phenylalanine. Left in the record is the CDR3 DNA by itself, 42 bases read in frame from the first base. V is shortened by 7 bases, J by 6 bases, and the region joining them spans 19 bases. The method behind the library was RT-PCR. The sequencing machine was a NextSeq 550. The public reads were run again by TCRdb, first through fastp at Q25 and then through MiXCR, and only productive beta chains were kept. Entries are consolidated by CDR3 protein sequence, retaining the most common genes and DNA. This sample lists roughly 940,000 distinct CDR3 sequences; roughly 18% were detected once. The top ten clones comprise roughly 6.4% of the sample.

The clonotype was recovered from a human donor who was either an allogeneic HSCT recipient or a stem cell or donor lymphocyte infusion donor (not recorded which). It is not recorded whose cells these are; they may come from a transplant donor. Sequences were obtained from blood, either unsorted or a sorted T cell fraction (not recorded which). The chain is assembled from TRBV12-3 or TRBV12-4 and TRBJ2-7; the D gene is perhaps TRBD1 or TRBD2, as each covers 6 bases. The CDR3 here reads CASTPGEAPPEQYF. The DNA sequence follows: TGTGCCAGCACCCCAGGGGAGGCTCCTCCCGAGCAGTACTTC.